This TCR beta chain was obtained from a study of vaccination and CD4 T cells after COVID-19. This clonotype has a handful of counts. Its specificity is not known. The CDR3 spans 16 residues. Germline CDR1 is MNHEY and CDR2 is SMNVEV (reference sequence). The ends were cut back, 2 bases at V and 0 bases at J, with 10 bases in the middle. Treatment given: 10-day PBMC culture with coronavirus spike peptide pools or control peptides (ViraFEST assay). During the years 2011-2018, before the COVID-19 pandemic, the unexposed donor's CD4+ T cells were collected. Once peptide pools had expanded antigen-specific T cells, ViraFEST sequenced TCRs. Cultured CD4+ T cell DNA underwent sequencing with the Oncomine TCR Beta short-read assay. From the PCR reads, TCRdb called clonotypes with MiXCR, one entry per CDR3 protein. The sample includes around 7,000 distinct CDR3 sequences, about 41% seen only once; the top ten take approximately 40%.

Sequencing was carried out using CD4+ T cells from blood, cultured in vitro. The V and J genes are TRBV27 and TRBJ2-2; D call uncertain. The clonotype originates from a human donor in good health. CDR3 coding DNA: TGTGCCAGCAGTTTAAAGGCCCCGCCGAACACCGGGGAGCTGTTTTTT. Translated: CASSLKAPPNTGELFF.